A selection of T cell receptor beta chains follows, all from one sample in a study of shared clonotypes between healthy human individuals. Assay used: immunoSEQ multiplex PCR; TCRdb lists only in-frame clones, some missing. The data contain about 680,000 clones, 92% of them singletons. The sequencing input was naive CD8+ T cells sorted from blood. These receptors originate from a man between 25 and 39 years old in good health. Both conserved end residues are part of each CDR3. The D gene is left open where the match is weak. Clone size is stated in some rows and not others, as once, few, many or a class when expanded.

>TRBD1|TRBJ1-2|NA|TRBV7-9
CASRGTANYGYTF
TGTGCCAGCCGGGGGACAGCTAACTATGGCTACACCTTC
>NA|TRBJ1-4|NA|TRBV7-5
CARSLDRSRANEKLFF
TGTGCCAGAAGCTTAGACAGGTCTAGAGCTAATGAAAAACTGTTTTTT
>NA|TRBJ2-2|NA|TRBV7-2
CASSRITGELFF
TGTGCCAGCAGCAGAATTACCGGGGAGCTGTTTTTT
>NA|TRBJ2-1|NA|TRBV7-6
CASSSPLDNEQFF
TGTGCCAGCAGCTCCCCTTTAGACAATGAGCAGTTCTTC
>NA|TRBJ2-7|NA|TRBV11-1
CASSLSTGRAPYYEQYF
TGTGCCAGCAGCTTAAGCACGGGGCGCGCGCCTTATTACGAGCAGTACTTC
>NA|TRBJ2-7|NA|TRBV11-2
CASGDSSYEQYF
TGTGCCAGCGGCGACAGCTCCTACGAGCAGTACTTC
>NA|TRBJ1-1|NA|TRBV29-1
CSVGISREEAFF
TGCAGCGTTGGGATCAGCAGGGAGGAAGCTTTCTTT
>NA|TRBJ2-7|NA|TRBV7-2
CASSLSRGFHEQYF
TGTGCCAGCAGCTTATCACGGGGTTTCCACGAGCAGTACTTC
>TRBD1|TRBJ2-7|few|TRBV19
CASSGESGQPYEQYF
TGTGCCAGTAGTGGCGAATCGGGACAGCCCTACGAGCAGTACTTC
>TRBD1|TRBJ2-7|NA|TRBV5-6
CASSSGTVLYEQYF
TGTGCCAGCAGCTCAGGGACAGTACTCTACGAGCAGTACTTC
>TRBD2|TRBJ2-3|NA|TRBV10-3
CAISESRTSGETDTQYF
TGTGCCATCAGTGAGTCGAGGACTAGCGGTGAGACAGATACGCAGTATTTT
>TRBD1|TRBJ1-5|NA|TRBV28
CASSTPGGGNQPQHF
TGTGCCAGCAGTACCCCAGGGGGCGGCAATCAGCCCCAGCATTTT
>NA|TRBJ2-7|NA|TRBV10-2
CASKDVAYEQYF
TGCGCCAGCAAGGACGTTGCCTACGAGCAGTACTTC
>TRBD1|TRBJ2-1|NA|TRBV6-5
CASSPGTGAGEQFF
TGTGCCAGCAGCCCCGGGACAGGCGCAGGTGAGCAGTTCTTC
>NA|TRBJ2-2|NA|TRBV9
CASSPPFSGDRALAGELFF
TGTGCCAGCAGCCCTCCCTTTTCGGGAGACAGGGCGTTGGCCGGGGAGCTGTTTTTT
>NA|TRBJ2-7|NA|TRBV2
CASRDYLQPFF
TGTGCCAGCAGAGACTACCTACAGCCTTTCTTC
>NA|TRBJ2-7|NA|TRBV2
CASSEGPVAGSYEQYF
TGTGCCAGCAGTGAAGGGCCAGTCGCAGGCTCCTACGAGCAGTACTTC
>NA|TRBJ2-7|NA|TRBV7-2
CASSLGGKREQYF
TGTGCCAGCAGCTTAGGGGGAAAAAGGGAGCAGTACTTC
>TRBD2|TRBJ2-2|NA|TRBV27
CASSHSGVGELFF
TGTGCCAGCAGTCATAGCGGGGTCGGGGAGCTGTTTTTT
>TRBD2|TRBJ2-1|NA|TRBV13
CASSDIAGEGNEQFF
TGTGCCAGCAGCGACATAGCGGGAGAGGGCAATGAGCAGTTCTTC
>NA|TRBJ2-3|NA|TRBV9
CASSVDGDTQYF
TGTGCCAGCAGCGTAGACGGTGATACGCAGTATTTT
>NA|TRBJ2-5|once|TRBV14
CASREALQETQYF
TGTGCCAGCAGAGAGGCCTTGCAAGAGACCCAGTACTTC
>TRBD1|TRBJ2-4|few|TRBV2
CASSDWTGRSGENIQYF
TGTGCCAGCAGCGATTGGACAGGGAGGAGTGGGGAAAACATTCAGTACTTC
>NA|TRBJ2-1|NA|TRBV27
CASSLFNYNEQFF
TGTGCCAGCAGCTTATTTAACTACAATGAGCAGTTCTTC
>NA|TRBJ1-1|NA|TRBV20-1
CSAREGTEAFF
TGCAGTGCTAGAGAGGGAACTGAAGCTTTCTTT
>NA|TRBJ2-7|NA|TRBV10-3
CAIAETGSAYEQYF
TGTGCCATCGCAGAGACGGGGTCAGCCTACGAGCAGTACTTC
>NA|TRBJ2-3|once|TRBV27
CASGAGNTDTQYF
TGTGCCAGCGGGGCGGGGAACACAGATACGCAGTATTTT
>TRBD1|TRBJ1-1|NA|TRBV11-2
CASSSTGGGRFYTEAFF
TGTGCCAGCAGCTCAACCGGAGGGGGCAGGTTTTACACTGAAGCTTTCTTT
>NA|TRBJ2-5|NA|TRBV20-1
CSATRKTQYF
TGCAGTGCCACAAGGAAGACCCAGTACTTC
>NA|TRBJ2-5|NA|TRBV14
CASSLGETQYF
TGTGCCAGCAGCCTTGGAGAGACCCAGTACTTC
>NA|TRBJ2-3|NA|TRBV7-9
CASSGQITDTQYF
TGTGCCAGCAGCGGGCAGATCACGGATACGCAGTATTTT
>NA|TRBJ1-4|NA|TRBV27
CASNSLGDEKLFF
TGTGCCAGCAACAGCCTCGGAGATGAAAAACTGTTTTTT
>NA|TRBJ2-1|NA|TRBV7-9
CASSASGTPYNEQFF
TGTGCCAGCAGCGCCTCCGGGACACCTTACAATGAGCAGTTCTTC
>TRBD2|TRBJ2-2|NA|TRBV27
CASRTASGRNTGELFF
TGTGCCAGCCGAACCGCTAGCGGGAGGAACACCGGGGAGCTGTTTTTT
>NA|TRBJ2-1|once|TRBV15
CATSRVVGGNEQFF
TGTGCCACCAGCAGAGTAGTGGGGGGCAATGAGCAGTTCTTC
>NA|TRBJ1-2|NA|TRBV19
CASSSPDRDGVEGYTF
TGTGCCAGTAGTTCCCCCGACCGGGACGGCGTGGAAGGCTACACCTTC
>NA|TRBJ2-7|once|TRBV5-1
CASSLLGQEQYF
TGCGCCAGCAGCTTGCTGGGACAAGAGCAGTACTTC
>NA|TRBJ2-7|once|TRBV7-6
CASSLRQGNSYEQYF
TGTGCCAGCAGCTTGAGGCAGGGGAACTCCTACGAGCAGTACTTC
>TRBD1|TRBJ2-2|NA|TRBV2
CAKEQETGVAGELFF
TGTGCCAAAGAGCAGGAGACAGGGGTCGCCGGGGAGCTGTTTTTT
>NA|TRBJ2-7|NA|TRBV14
CASSQAPAGITYEQYF
TGTGCCAGCAGCCAAGCTCCCGCCGGGATAACCTACGAGCAGTACTTC
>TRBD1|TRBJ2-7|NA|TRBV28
CASSSRTGGYEQYF
TGTGCCAGCAGTTCGAGGACAGGAGGTTACGAGCAGTACTTC
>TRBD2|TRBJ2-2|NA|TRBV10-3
CAISDPGTTDTGELFF
TGTGCCATCAGTGACCCCGGGACTACAGACACCGGGGAGCTGTTTTTT
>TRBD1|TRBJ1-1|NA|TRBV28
CASSPGQGSEAFF
TGTGCCAGCAGCCCGGGACAGGGCTCTGAAGCTTTCTTT
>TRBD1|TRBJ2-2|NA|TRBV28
CASRAQGAGELFF
TGTGCCAGCAGAGCTCAGGGGGCCGGGGAGCTGTTTTTT